Described below is a single T cell receptor beta chain sequence and its context. These data originate in a study of blood T cell repertoires in COVID-19. CDR3 length: 13 residues. Trimming removed 5 bases at V and 5 bases at J, with 15 bases between. From germline, CDR1 is SQVTM and CDR2 ANQGSEA. Original processing methods: Counts of nucleated cells, estimated from reference gene primer amplification, were obtained. Sequencing was performed with immunoSEQ multiplex PCR; in TCRdb, only in-frame clones are kept and a portion is missing. V and J calls and clone size are as listed in that table; D and trimming were resolved from the DNA. The data show 150,000 to 180,000 clones, more than 80% seen once.

The TCR comes from a middle-aged man with acute or convalescent COVID-19. The chain employs TRBV29-1 and TRBJ1-1; D ambiguous. Sequencing used peripheral blood. The CDR3 loop reads CSVLKSRGTEAFF. CDR3 bases: TGCAGCGTTCTGAAGTCCAGAGGGACTGAAGCTTTCTTT. Based on the CDR3 plus reference TRBV29-1 and TRBJ1-1, the full variable domain is SAVISQKPSRDICQRGTSLTIQCQVDSQVTMMFWYRQQPGQSLTLIATANQGSEATYESGFVIDKFPISRPNLTFSTLTVSNMSPEDSSIYLCSVLKSRGTEAFFGQGTRLTVV.